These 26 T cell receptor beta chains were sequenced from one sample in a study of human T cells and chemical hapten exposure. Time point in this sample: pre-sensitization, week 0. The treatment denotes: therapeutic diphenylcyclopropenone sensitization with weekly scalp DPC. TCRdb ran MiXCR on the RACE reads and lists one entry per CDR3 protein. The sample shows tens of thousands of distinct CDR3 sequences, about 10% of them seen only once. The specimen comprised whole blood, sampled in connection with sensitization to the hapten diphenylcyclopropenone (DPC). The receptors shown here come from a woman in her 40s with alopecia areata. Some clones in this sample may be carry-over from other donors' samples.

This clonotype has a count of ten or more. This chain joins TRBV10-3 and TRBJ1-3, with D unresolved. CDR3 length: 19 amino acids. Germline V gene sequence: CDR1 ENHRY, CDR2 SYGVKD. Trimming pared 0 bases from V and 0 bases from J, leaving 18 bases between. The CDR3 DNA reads TGTGCCATCAGTGAGTCGACTCCGGCAGGCGGCCACTCTGGAAACACCATATATTTT. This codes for CAISESTPAGGHSGNTIYF.

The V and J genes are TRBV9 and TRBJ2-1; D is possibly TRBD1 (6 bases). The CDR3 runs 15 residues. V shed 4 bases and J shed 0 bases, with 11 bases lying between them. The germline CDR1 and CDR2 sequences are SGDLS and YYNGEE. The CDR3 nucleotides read TGTGCCAGCAGCCTGACAGGAAGCTCCTACAATGAGCAGTTCTTC. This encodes CASSLTGSSYNEQFF. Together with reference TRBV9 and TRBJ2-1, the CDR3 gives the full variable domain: DSGVTQTPKHLITATGQRVTLRCSPRSGDLSVYWYQQSLDQGLQFLIQYYNGEERAKGNILERFSAQQFPDLHSELNLSSLELGDSALYFCASSLTGSSYNEQFFGPGTRLTVL.

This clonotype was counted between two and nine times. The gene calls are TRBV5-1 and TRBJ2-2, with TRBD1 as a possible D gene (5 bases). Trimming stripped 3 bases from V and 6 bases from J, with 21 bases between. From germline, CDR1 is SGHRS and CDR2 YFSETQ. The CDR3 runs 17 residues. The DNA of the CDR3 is TGCGCCAGCAGCTCCCGTGATTCTCCAGGGAAGCCCGGGGAGCTGTTTTTT. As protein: CASSSRDSPGKPGELFF.

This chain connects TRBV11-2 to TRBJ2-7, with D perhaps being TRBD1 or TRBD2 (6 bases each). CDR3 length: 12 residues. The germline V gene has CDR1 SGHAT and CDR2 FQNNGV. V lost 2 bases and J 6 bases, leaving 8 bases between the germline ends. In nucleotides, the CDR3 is TGTGCCAGCAGCTTAAAGGGGGGCGAGCAGTACTTC. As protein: CASSLKGGEQYF.

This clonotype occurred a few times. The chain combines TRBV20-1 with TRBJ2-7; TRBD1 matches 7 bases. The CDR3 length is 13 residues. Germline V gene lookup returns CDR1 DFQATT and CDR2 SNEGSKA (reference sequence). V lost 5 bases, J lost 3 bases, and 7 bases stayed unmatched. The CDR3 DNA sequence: TGCAGTGCTGACCGGGACAGCCACTACGAGCAGTACTTC. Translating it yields CSADRDSHYEQYF.

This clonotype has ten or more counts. DNA for the CDR3: TGTGCCAGCTCACCCCCCGAAAGGCTGGGCACTGAAGCTTTCTTT. Translation: CASSPPERLGTEAFF. The chain uses TRBV18 and TRBJ1-1; D remains unclear. This CDR3 spans 15 amino acids. With 3 bases removed from V and 4 bases from J, the gap between germline ends came to 15 bases. Germline CDR1 KGHSH, CDR2 LQKENI.

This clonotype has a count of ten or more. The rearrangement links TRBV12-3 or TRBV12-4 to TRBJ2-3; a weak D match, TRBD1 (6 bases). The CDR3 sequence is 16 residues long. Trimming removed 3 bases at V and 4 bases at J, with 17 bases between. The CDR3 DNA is TGTGCCAGCAGTTTGGGAGTGGGGGCGCAGTCAGATACGCAGTATTTT. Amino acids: CASSLGVGAQSDTQYF.

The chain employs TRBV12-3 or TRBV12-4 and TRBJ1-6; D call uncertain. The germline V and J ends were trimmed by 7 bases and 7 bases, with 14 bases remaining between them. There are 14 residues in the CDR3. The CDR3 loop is CASTILGVNSPLHF. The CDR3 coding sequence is TGTGCCAGCACCATCCTTGGGGTCAATTCACCCCTCCACTTT.

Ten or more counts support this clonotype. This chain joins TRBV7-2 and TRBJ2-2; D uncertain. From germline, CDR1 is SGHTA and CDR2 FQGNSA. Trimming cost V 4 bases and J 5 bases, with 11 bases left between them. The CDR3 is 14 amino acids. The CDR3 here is CASSSPRGTGELFF. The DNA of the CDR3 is TGTGCCAGCAGCTCCCCGAGAGGAACCGGGGAGCTGTTTTTT.

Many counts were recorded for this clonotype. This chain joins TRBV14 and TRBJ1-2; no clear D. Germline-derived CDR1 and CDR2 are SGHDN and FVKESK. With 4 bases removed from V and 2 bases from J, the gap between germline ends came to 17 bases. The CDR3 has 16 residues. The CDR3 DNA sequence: TGTGCCAGCAGCCCTTTCGCCCGGACTATCAACTATGGCTACACCTTC. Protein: CASSPFARTINYGYTF.

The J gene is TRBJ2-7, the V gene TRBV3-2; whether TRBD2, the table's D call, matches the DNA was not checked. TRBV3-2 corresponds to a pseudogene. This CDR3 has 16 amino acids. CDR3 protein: CASIGRKTSGSYEQYF. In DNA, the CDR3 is TGTGCCAGCATAGGGCGGAAGACTAGCGGGAGCTACGAGCAGTACTTC.

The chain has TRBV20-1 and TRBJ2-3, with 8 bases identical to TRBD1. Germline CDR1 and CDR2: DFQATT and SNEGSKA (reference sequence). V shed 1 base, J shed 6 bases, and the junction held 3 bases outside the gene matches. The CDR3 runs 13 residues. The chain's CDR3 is CSARVPGGDTQYF. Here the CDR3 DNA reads TGCAGTGCTAGAGTACCAGGGGGCGATACGCAGTATTTT.

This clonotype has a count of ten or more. The CDR3: CASSSGLAGGETQYF. CDR3 sequence (DNA): TGTGCCAGCAGCTCTGGACTAGCGGGAGGGGAGACCCAGTACTTC. This rearrangement joins TRBV7-9 to TRBJ2-5; 15 nucleotides line up with TRBD2. Germline trimming cut 4 bases from V and 5 bases from J; bases unmatched to any gene: 2. The germline gives CDR1 SEHNR, CDR2 FQNEAQ (reference sequence). This CDR3 is built from 15 residues.

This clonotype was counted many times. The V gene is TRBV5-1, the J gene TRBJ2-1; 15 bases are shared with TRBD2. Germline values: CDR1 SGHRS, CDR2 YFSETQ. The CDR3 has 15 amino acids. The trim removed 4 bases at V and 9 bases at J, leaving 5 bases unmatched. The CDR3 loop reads CASSRGLAGGSEQFF. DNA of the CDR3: TGCGCCAGCAGCCGGGGACTAGCGGGAGGTTCTGAGCAGTTCTTC.

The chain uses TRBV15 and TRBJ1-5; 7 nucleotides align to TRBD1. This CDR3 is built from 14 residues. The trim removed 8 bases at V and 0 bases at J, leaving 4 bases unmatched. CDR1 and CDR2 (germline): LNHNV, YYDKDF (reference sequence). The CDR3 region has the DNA TGTGCCACCGGGACAGACTATAGCAATCAGCCCCAGCATTTT. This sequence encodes CATGTDYSNQPQHF.

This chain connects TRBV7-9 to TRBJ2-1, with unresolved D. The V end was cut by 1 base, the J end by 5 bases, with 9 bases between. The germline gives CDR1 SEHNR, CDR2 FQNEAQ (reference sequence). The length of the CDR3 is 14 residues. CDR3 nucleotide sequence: TGTGCCAGCAGCTTAGGACGGTCCGACAATGAGCAGTTCTTC. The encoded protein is CASSLGRSDNEQFF.

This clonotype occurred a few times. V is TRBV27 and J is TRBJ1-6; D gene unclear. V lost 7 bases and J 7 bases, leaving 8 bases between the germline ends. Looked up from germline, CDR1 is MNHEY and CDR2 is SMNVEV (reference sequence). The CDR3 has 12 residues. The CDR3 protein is CASTDGNSPLHF. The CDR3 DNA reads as TGTGCCAGCACCGACGGGAATTCACCCCTCCACTTT.

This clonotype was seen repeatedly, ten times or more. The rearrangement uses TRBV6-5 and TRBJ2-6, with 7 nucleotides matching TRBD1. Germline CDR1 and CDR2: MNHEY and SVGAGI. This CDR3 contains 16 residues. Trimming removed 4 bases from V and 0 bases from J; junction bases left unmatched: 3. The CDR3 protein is CASSSGGFSGANVLTF. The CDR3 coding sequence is TGTGCCAGCAGTTCAGGGGGTTTCTCTGGGGCCAACGTCCTGACTTTC.

The CDR3 region has the DNA TGTGCCAGCAGCAAAGAACCGGGACAGGGGTTCTATGGCTACACCTTC. It codes for CASSKEPGQGFYGYTF. The chain carries TRBV6-6 and TRBJ1-2; TRBD1 matches 10 bases. Per germline, CDR1 MNHNY and CDR2 SVGAGI (reference sequence). The CDR3 is 16 residues long. Trimming cost V 6 bases and J 4 bases; bases outside gene matches: 11.

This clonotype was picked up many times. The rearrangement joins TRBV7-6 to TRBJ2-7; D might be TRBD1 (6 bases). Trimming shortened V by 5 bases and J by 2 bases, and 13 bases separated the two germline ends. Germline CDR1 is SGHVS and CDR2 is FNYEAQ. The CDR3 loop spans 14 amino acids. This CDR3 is CASSQVTGAYEQYF. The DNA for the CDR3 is TGTGCCAGCAGCCAAGTGACAGGAGCCTACGAGCAGTACTTC.

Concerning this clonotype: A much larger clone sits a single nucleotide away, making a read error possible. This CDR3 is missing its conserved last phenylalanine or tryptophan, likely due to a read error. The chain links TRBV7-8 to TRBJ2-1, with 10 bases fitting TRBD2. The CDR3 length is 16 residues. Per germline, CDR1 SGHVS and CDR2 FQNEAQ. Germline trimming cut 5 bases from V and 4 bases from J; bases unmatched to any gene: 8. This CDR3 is CASSPLLAGDYNEQFS. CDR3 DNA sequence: TGTGCCAGCAGCCCACTCCTAGCGGGGGATTACAATGAGCAGTTCTCC.

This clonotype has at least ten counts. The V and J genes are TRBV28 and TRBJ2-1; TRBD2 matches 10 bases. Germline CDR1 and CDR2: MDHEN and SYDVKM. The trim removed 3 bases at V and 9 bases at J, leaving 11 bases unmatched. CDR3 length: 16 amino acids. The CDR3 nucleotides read TGTGCCAGCAGTTTGCAGCGGGAGGGCCAGGGGGTTGAGCAGTTCTTC. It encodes CASSLQREGQGVEQFF.

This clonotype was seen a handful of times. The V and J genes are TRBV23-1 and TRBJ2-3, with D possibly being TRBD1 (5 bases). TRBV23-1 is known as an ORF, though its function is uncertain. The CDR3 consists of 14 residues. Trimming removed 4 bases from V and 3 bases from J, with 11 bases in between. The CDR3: CASSRQRETDTQYF. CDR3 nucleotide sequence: TGCGCCAGCAGTCGACAGCGAGAGACAGATACGCAGTATTTT.

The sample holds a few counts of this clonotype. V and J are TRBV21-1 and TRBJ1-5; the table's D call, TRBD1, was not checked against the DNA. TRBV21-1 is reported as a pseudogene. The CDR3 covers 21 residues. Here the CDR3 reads CASSKMAGQGAPSESNQPQHF. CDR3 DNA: TGTGCCAGCAGCAAAATGGCTGGACAGGGGGCCCCGTCGGAGAGCAATCAGCCCCAGCATTTT.

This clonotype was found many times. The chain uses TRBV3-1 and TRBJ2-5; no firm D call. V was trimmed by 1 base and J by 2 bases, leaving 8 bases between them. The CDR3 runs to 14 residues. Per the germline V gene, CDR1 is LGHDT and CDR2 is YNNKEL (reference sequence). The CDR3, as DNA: TGTGCCAGCAGCCAAGTGGCGGAACAAGAGACCCAGTACTTC. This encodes CASSQVAEQETQYF.

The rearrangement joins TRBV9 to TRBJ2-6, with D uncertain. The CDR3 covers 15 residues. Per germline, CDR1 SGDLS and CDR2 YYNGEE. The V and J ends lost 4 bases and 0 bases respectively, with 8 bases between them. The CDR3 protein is CASSPGFSGANVLTF. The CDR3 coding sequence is TGTGCCAGCAGCCCCGGCTTCTCTGGGGCCAACGTCCTGACTTTC.